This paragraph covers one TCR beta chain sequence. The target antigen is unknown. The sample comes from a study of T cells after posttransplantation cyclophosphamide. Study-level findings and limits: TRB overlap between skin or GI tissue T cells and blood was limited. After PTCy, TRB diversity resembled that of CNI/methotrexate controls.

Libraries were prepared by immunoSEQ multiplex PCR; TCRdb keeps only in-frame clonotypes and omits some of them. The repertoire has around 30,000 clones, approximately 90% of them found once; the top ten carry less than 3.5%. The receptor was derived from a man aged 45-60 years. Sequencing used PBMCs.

Here the CDR3 DNA reads TGTGCCAGTAGTAGCTCTAGCGGGAGGGGAGAAGAGCAGTTCTTC. It is translated as CASSSSSGRGEEQFF. The rearrangement uses TRBV19 and TRBJ2-1, with 12 bases fitting TRBD2. The CDR3 runs to 15 residues. Germline loops: CDR1 LNHDA, CDR2 SQIVND (reference sequence). J gave up 10 bases and V 4 bases, and 8 bases lay outside the gene matches.